The T cell receptor beta chain described here comes from a study of T cells expressing NK-cell markers. Overall study findings and caveats: Clones of NKG2C+ T cells that had expanded were of unclear HCMV specificity.

CDR3 length: 13 residues. The germline gives CDR1 MNHEY, CDR2 SVGEGT. Details on this clonotype: Its antigen is unknown.

The TCR beta cDNA came from 5'RACE template switching with UMIs. One entry per CDR3 protein, without DNA, is what TCRdb gives after re-calling the 5' RACE reads. The sample data list about 430,000 distinct CDR3 sequences. The sequence came from a woman aged 50 to 60 in good health. The sample consisted of blood T cells: a sorted CD56 or NKG2C T cell subset, CD4+ or CD8+ T cells, or bulk PBMC T cells (not recorded which). The chain has TRBV6-2 or TRBV6-3 and TRBJ2-1; with no DNA, the TCRdb D assignment of TRBD1 cannot be verified. This CDR3 is CASSSDRGQEQFF.